Below are 31 T cell receptor beta chains sequenced from a single sample in a study of T cell repertoires in cytomegalovirus infection. MiXCR was run by TCRdb on the reads, yielding one entry per CDR3 protein. The sample lists almost 300,000 distinct CDR3 sequences; around 9.6% were seen once. Material: PBMCs. These receptors were collected from a human donor in good health (CMV status not recorded). Some clones in this sample may be carry-over from other donors' samples.

This clonotype was seen at least ten times. The genes are TRBV4-3 and TRBJ1-5, with D uncertain. Trimming removed 0 bases from V and 5 bases from J, with 11 bases in between. The CDR3 is 15 amino acids. Looked up from germline, CDR1 is LGHNA and CDR2 is YSLEER. The CDR3 loop reads CASSQDGGQDQPQHF. CDR3 sequence (DNA): TGCGCCAGCAGCCAAGATGGTGGCCAGGATCAGCCCCAGCATTTT.

This clonotype came up many times. CDR3 amino acids: CASSVGLAGTSYNEQFF. CDR3 nucleotides: TGTGCCAGCAGCGTTGGACTAGCGGGCACCTCCTACAATGAGCAGTTCTTC. The chain has TRBV7-6 and TRBJ2-1; 11 nucleotides line up with TRBD2. Trimming at V came to 5 bases and at J to 0 bases, leaving 6 bases not matched to a gene. There are 17 residues in the CDR3. The germline gives CDR1 SGHVS, CDR2 FNYEAQ.

Ten or more counts support this clonotype. The gene calls are TRBV6-2 or TRBV6-3 and TRBJ2-7; D is undetermined. V lost 6 bases, J lost 7 bases, and 19 bases lay in between. CDR3 length: 14 amino acids. In germline, CDR1 is MNHEY, CDR2 SVGEGT. Here the CDR3 reads CASRSFSVVWEQYV. The CDR3 bases are TGTGCCAGCAGAAGCTTCAGCGTTGTATGGGAGCAGTACGTC.

This clonotype was detected many times. The rearrangement links TRBV6-5 to TRBJ1-2, with 9 bases fitting TRBD1. The CDR3 runs 14 residues. V lost 2 bases, J lost 8 bases, and 6 bases stayed unmatched. Germline V lookup: CDR1 MNHEY, CDR2 SVGAGI. CDR3 bases: TGTGCCAGCAGTTACCCCATGGACAGGGGAGGCTACACCTTC. This codes for CASSYPMDRGGYTF.

V is TRBV29-1 and J is TRBJ2-7, with 10 bases fitting TRBD2. Germline V gene sequence: CDR1 SQVTM, CDR2 ANQGSEA. Trimming cost V 5 bases and J 0 bases; bases outside gene matches: 4. This CDR3 contains 14 residues. The CDR3 is CSVRSGGGSYEQYF. CDR3 sequence (DNA): TGCAGCGTTCGCAGCGGGGGGGGCTCCTACGAGCAGTACTTC.

Remarks on this clonotype: A much larger clone differs by one base, so this may be a read error. Without the conserved terminal phenylalanine or tryptophan, this CDR3 likely stems from a read error. V and J are TRBV19 and TRBJ2-7; D remains ambiguous. Germline loops: CDR1 LNHDA, CDR2 SQIVND (reference sequence). The CDR3 loop spans 13 amino acids. V lost 6 bases and J lost 3, with 12 bases in between. The DNA of the CDR3 is TGTGCCAGTAGCCGGGCGGTAGTCTACGAGCAGTACTAC. This codes for CASSRAVVYEQYY.

This clonotype was seen many times. The rearrangement links TRBV7-2 to TRBJ1-1; D gene ambiguous. V lost 5 bases and J 3 bases, leaving 19 bases between the germline ends. This CDR3 has 16 amino acids. The germline CDR1 and CDR2 sequences are SGHTA and FQGNSA. The DNA of the CDR3 is TGTGCCAGCAGCGAAACCAGACCTCTCACCCACACTGAAGCTTTCTTT. It codes for CASSETRPLTHTEAFF.

The CDR3 nucleotides are TGTGCCAGCAGTGACTCTCGTACAGGGTTTCCAGATACGCAGTATTTT. Its protein is CASSDSRTGFPDTQYF. The rearrangement joins TRBV6-4 to TRBJ2-3; D is possibly TRBD1 (6 bases). The CDR3 totals 16 residues. Per the germline V gene, CDR1 is MRHNA and CDR2 is SNTAGT. V lost 0 bases and J lost 4, with 14 bases in between.

There are many counts of this clonotype. This chain connects TRBV20-1 to TRBJ2-7; D is uncertain. Germline-derived CDR1 and CDR2 are DFQATT and SNEGSKA (reference sequence). Trimming stripped 0 bases from V and 2 bases from J, with 8 bases between. The CDR3 runs to 13 residues. DNA for the CDR3: TGCAGTGCTAGAGATGGGGTTACCTACGAGCAGTACGTC. Protein sequence: CSARDGVTYEQYV.

This clonotype was observed a handful of times. This chain connects TRBV6-5 to TRBJ2-7; tentative D call: TRBD1 (6 bases). Germline values: CDR1 MNHEY, CDR2 SVGAGI. The germline V and J ends were trimmed by 2 bases and 9 bases, with 8 bases remaining between them. The CDR3 is 11 amino acids. This chain's CDR3 is CASSYAGAQYV. The CDR3 DNA is TGTGCCAGCAGTTACGCAGGGGCGCAGTACGTC.

This clonotype was observed at least ten times. The J gene is TRBJ1-5, the V gene TRBV28; D gene ambiguous. This CDR3 is built from 14 residues. The V end lost 3 bases, the J end lost 3 bases, and 9 bases lay between the germline ends. Germline-derived CDR1 and CDR2 are MDHEN and SYDVKM. The CDR3 is CASSLGKPNQPQHF. For the CDR3, the DNA is TGTGCCAGCAGTTTGGGCAAGCCCAATCAGCCCCAGCATTTT. Supplemented by reference TRBV28 and TRBJ1-5, the full variable domain reads DVKVTQSSRYLVKRTGEKVFLECVQDMDHENMFWYRQDPGLGLRLIYFSYDVKMKEKGDIPEGYSVSREKKERFSLILESASTNQTSMYLCASSLGKPNQPQHFGDGTRLSIL.

Many counts were recorded for this clonotype. The CDR3 DNA reads as TGTGCCAGCCCCGGACAGGGGAGTGGCTACACCTTC. Translating gives CASPGQGSGYTF. The rearrangement links TRBV7-2 to TRBJ1-2, with TRBD1 identical over 9 bases. The CDR3 is 12 amino acids. Germline lookup yields CDR1 SGHTA and CDR2 FQGNSA. After removal of 8 bases from V and 7 bases from J, the junction contained 5 bases not matched to a gene. Full variable domain (outside the CDR3, taken from reference TRBV7-2 and TRBJ1-2): GAGVSQSPSNKVTEKGKDVELRCDPISGHTALYWYRQSLGQGLEFLIYFQGNSAPDKSGLPSDRFSAERTGGSVSTLTIQRTQQEDSAVYLCASPGQGSGYTFGSGTRLTVV.

This clonotype was recorded many times. This chain connects TRBV2 to TRBJ1-5; 8 bases are shared with TRBD1. V lost 8 bases to trimming and J lost 0 bases; unmatched junction nucleotides: 9. The germline V gene encodes CDR1 SNHLY and CDR2 FYNNEI. The length of the CDR3 is 16 residues. The CDR3 spells CASAGTGGYSNQPQHF. Written as DNA, the CDR3 is TGTGCCAGCGCCGGGACAGGAGGATATAGCAATCAGCCCCAGCATTTT. Filled out from reference TRBV2 and TRBJ1-5, the complete variable domain reads EPEVTQTPSHQVTQMGQEVILRCVPISNHLYFYWYRQILGQKVEFLVSFYNNEISEKSEIFDDQFSVERPDGSNFTLKIRSTKLEDSAMYFCASAGTGGYSNQPQHFGDGTRLSIL.

This clonotype has ten or more counts. This rearrangement joins TRBV19 to TRBJ2-1, with 12 bases matching TRBD1. This CDR3 has 16 residues. CDR1 is LNHDA and CDR2 is SQIVND in the germline V gene (reference sequence). V lost 5 bases and J lost 7; bases outside the gene matches: 9. CDR3 coding DNA: TGTGCCAGTAGTGGGCCCGGGACAGGGGGCGGGAATGAGCAGTTCTTC. Translated: CASSGPGTGGGNEQFF.

This clonotype was seen ten or more times. The chain is built from TRBV20-1 and TRBJ2-5; TRBD2 agrees at 8 bases. The CDR3 contains 15 residues. With 0 bases clipped from V and 2 bases from J, the junction kept 5 bases outside the gene matches. Germline lookup yields CDR1 DFQATT and CDR2 SNEGSKA (reference sequence). CDR3 nucleotides: TGCAGTGCTAGAGATCCCCGGGGGGGTCAAGAGACCCAGTACTTC. Translating gives CSARDPRGGQETQYF.

The chain couples TRBV6-2 or TRBV6-3 to TRBJ2-7; either TRBD1 or TRBD2 may fit D (5 bases each). This CDR3 contains 17 residues. Trimming cost V 0 bases and J 0 bases, with 15 bases left between them. Germline values: CDR1 MNHEY, CDR2 SVGEGT. In nucleotides, the CDR3 is TGTGCCAGCAGTTACTCGATTGGGACCGCCGGCTCCTACGAGCAGTACGTC. Residues: CASSYSIGTAGSYEQYV.

There are many counts of this clonotype. The chain carries TRBV9 and TRBJ2-1; D may be TRBD1 (7 bases). Between the trimmed V and J ends, which lost 0 bases and 4 bases, there was a span of 11 bases. Germline V gene sequence: CDR1 SGDLS, CDR2 YYNGEE. The CDR3 covers 15 residues. In nucleotides, the CDR3 is TGTGCCAGCAGCGTAGCGGCAGGGGGGTACAATGAGCAGTTCTTC. It yields the protein CASSVAAGGYNEQFF.

This clonotype was recorded a few times. The chain is built from TRBV6-2 or TRBV6-3 and TRBJ1-4, with D uncertain. This CDR3 has 16 residues. CDR1 and CDR2 from the germline V gene are MNHEY and SVGEGT. V gave up 6 bases and J gave up 5 bases, with 19 bases separating them. The CDR3: CASSSTRQGTNEKLFF. Here the CDR3 DNA reads TGTGCCAGCAGCTCCACCCGACAAGGCACGAATGAAAAACTGTTTTTT.

This clonotype was detected many times. The chain couples TRBV28 to TRBJ1-5, with D unresolved. The CDR3 consists of 12 residues. CDR1 MDHEN and CDR2 SYDVKM come from the germline V gene. The CDR3 nucleotides read TGTGCGTCTCTAGATGGGGATCAGCCCCAGCATTTT. It encodes CASLDGDQPQHF.

This clonotype was observed at least ten times. The chain carries TRBV27 and TRBJ2-3; TRBD1 aligns across 9 bases. V shed 7 bases and J 2 bases; nucleotides not matched to a gene: 4. The germline V gene encodes CDR1 MNHEY and CDR2 SMNVEV (reference sequence). This CDR3 spans 14 amino acids. CDR3 coding DNA: TGTGCCAGCAAGGACAGGGGCTCCACAGATACGCAGTATTTT. Encoded protein: CASKDRGSTDTQYF.

This clonotype has at least ten counts. The J gene is TRBJ2-1, the V gene TRBV7-8, with D perhaps matching TRBD1 or TRBD2 (6 bases each). This CDR3 spans 15 amino acids. Between the trimmed V and J ends, which lost 5 bases and 6 bases, there was a span of 17 bases. CDR1 and CDR2 (germline): SGHVS, FQNEAQ. CDR3 sequence: CASSRDLGGFNEQFF. The CDR3 nucleotides are TGTGCCAGCAGCCGAGACCTGGGGGGCTTCAATGAGCAGTTCTTC.

This clonotype was observed many times. The chain carries TRBV5-4 and TRBJ2-2, with 14 bases lining up with TRBD2. Germline trimming cut 4 bases from V and 7 bases from J; bases unmatched to any gene: 9. CDR3 length: 17 amino acids. The V gene's germline CDR1 is SGHNT and CDR2 YYREEE (reference sequence). The CDR3 DNA is TGTGCCAGCAGCCCGGGACTAGCGGGGGATCGAATCGGGGAGCTGTTTTTT. The encoded protein is CASSPGLAGDRIGELFF.

This clonotype was seen at least ten times. The chain is built from TRBV6-2 or TRBV6-3 and TRBJ1-2; no clear D gene. Germline V gene sequence: CDR1 MNHEY, CDR2 SVGEGT. There are 14 residues in the CDR3. V was shortened by 5 bases and J by 4 bases, with 14 bases between the two germline ends. CDR3: CASSDRENPYGYTF. For the CDR3, the DNA is TGTGCCAGCAGTGACCGGGAGAACCCCTATGGCTACACCTTC.

Ten or more counts support this clonotype. The chain is built from TRBV20-1 and TRBJ2-2; TRBD2 matches 14 bases. J lost 1 base, V lost 6 bases, and 4 bases had no gene match. This CDR3 has 16 amino acids. Germline V gives CDR1 DFQATT, CDR2 SNEGSKA (reference sequence). The CDR3 coding sequence is TGCAGTGCACCGGGACTAGCGGGGGAGAACACCGGGGAGCTGTTTTTT. Translating it yields CSAPGLAGENTGELFF.

This clonotype was seen at least ten times. The rearrangement joins TRBV10-3 to TRBJ1-1; TRBD1 might be the D (5 bases). The CDR3 sequence is 14 residues long. Trimming left V 6 bases short and J 1 base short, with 12 bases between. Germline lookup yields CDR1 ENHRY and CDR2 SYGVKD. In DNA form, the CDR3 reads TGTGCCATCAGGGGGGTTTCGGGGAACACTGAAGCTTTCTTT. Amino acid sequence: CAIRGVSGNTEAFF.

This clonotype was counted ten times or more. V gene TRBV28 combines with J gene TRBJ1-1; the D is unclear. Trimming cost V 2 bases and J 0 bases, with 13 bases left between them. The CDR3 spans 16 residues. Germline V gives CDR1 MDHEN, CDR2 SYDVKM. The CDR3 loop reads CASSLGRRTLNTEAFF. The CDR3 DNA follows: TGTGCCAGCAGTTTAGGGCGGAGAACTTTGAACACTGAAGCTTTCTTT.

This clonotype showed up many times. The V and J genes are TRBV6-4 and TRBJ1-1; weak D call: TRBD1 (5 bases). The V end lost 4 bases, the J end lost 5 bases, and 14 bases lay between the germline ends. The CDR3 is 14 amino acids. Germline-derived CDR1 and CDR2 are MRHNA and SNTAGT. CDR3 DNA: TGTGCCAGCAGTGCTCAGGGCGGGCGAACTGAAGCTTTCTTT. This sequence encodes CASSAQGGRTEAFF.

This clonotype has ten or more counts. The chain joins TRBV24-1 to TRBJ2-1; tentatively, D is TRBD2 (7 bases). The CDR3 covers 17 residues. V was trimmed by 6 bases and J by 0 bases, leaving 17 bases between them. Germline assignment: CDR1 KGHDR and CDR2 SFDVKD. DNA of the CDR3: TGTGCCACCAGTATTGGCGGGGGCCGGAGCTCCTACAATGAGCAGTTCTTC. It yields the protein CATSIGGGRSSYNEQFF.

This clonotype was observed at least ten times. The CDR3 loop is CASSLPDGEQFF. CDR3 nucleotide sequence: TGTGCCAGCAGTTTACCGGATGGGGAGCAGTTCTTC. The chain employs TRBV28 and TRBJ2-1; D remains ambiguous. This CDR3 has 12 amino acids. Germline V CDR1 and CDR2: MDHEN, SYDVKM. V lost 2 bases and J lost 10, with 9 bases in between.

This clonotype was seen more than once but under ten times. CDR3 sequence reads: CASSYTTVNQPQHF. The CDR3 DNA reads as TGTGCCAGCAGTTACACGACAGTCAATCAGCCCCAGCATTTT. This chain links TRBV6-2 or TRBV6-3 with TRBJ1-5; a weak D match, TRBD1 (5 bases). Deletions cut 2 bases from V and 3 bases from J, with 8 bases between. This CDR3 comprises 14 residues. CDR1 and CDR2 (germline): MNHEY, SVGEGT.

There are many counts of this clonotype. The genes are TRBV12-3 or TRBV12-4 and TRBJ1-1; 7 bases line up with TRBD1. The V segment lost 2 bases and the J segment 5 bases; nucleotides outside the gene matches: 8. This CDR3 region has 15 residues. CDR3 protein: CASSLTGAGGTEAFF. CDR3 sequence (DNA): TGTGCCAGCAGTTTAACGGGGGCAGGGGGTACTGAAGCTTTCTTT.